This TCR beta chain was captured by sequencing in a study of spatial heterogeneity in lung cancer. Time point noted: sample taken at primary tumor resection. No cell sorting; template was whole RNA from tumor, lung tissue or PBMC. Donation came from over 60 patients with untreated early-stage non-small cell lung cancer. The study tagged each TCR cDNA molecule with a unique molecular identifier. TCRdb reprocessed the 5' RACE reads via MiXCR and lists one record per CDR3 protein. The repertoire consists of some 37,000 distinct CDR3 sequences, with around 5% occurring once and the leading ten covering about 30%. Germline trimming cut 0 bases from V and 12 bases from J; bases unmatched to any gene: 10. CDR3 size: 16 residues. Per germline, CDR1 LGHDT and CDR2 YNNKEL (reference sequence). This clonotype came up many times.

The TCR originated in a female donor with early-stage non-small cell lung cancer. Here the sequenced sample was PBMCs, taken at surgery. The J gene is TRBJ2-1, the V gene TRBV3-1, with TRBD2 matching 11 bases. CDR3 loop: CASSQDVTSGSYVQFF. The DNA of the CDR3 is TGTGCCAGCAGCCAAGATGTTACTAGCGGGAGCTACGTGCAGTTCTTC.